The 17 T cell receptor beta chains presented below share a single source sample, sequenced in a study of shared clonotypes between healthy human individuals (dated by TCRdb to 2020 to 2022). For the CD8 naive samples, CD45RO-negative cells were positively selected for CCR7, yielding a CD45RA+CCR7+ population from which TemRA cells were excluded. Preparation of the library involved the immunoSEQ multiplex PCR assay. Held by TCRdb, this immuneACCESS table contains in-frame sequences only and omits some clones. Under half of the omission traces to an unresolved V gene where checked; the cause of the rest is unknown. Within this sample are some 2.1 million clones, with roughly 95% of them counted one time only. Together, the top ten hold around 1.8% of the sample. Sequencing used naive CD8+ T cells from PBMCs. According to the study, the label for this sample's cell subset or site signals: CD45RA+CCR7+. These TCRs come from a man aged 18 to 30 in good health. Some clones in this sample may be carry-over from other donors' samples.

The J gene is TRBJ1-5, the V gene TRBV4-3; D is undetermined. Trimming removed 2 bases from V and 1 base from J, with 9 bases in between. This CDR3 comprises 15 residues. Germline V gene data show CDR1 as LGHNA and CDR2 as YSLEER. The CDR3: CASSQTSGSNQPQHF. DNA for the CDR3: TGCGCCAGCAGCCAAACCTCCGGGAGCAATCAGCCCCAGCATTTT.

The chain links TRBV7-9 to TRBJ2-7; D is possibly TRBD2 (5 bases). Between the trimmed V and J ends, which lost 5 bases and 6 bases, there was a span of 20 bases. CDR3 length: 15 residues. CDR1 is SEHNR, CDR2 FQNEAQ, per germline (reference sequence). The chain's CDR3 is CASSPREAVDSEQYF. CDR3 in DNA: TGTGCCAGCAGCCCCCGAGAGGCGGTGGACTCCGAGCAGTACTTC.

The rearrangement uses TRBV27 and TRBJ2-2, with a possible D match to TRBD2 (6 bases). Germline values: CDR1 MNHEY, CDR2 SMNVEV (reference sequence). Trimming pared 6 bases from V and 10 bases from J, leaving 18 bases between. The CDR3 totals 14 residues. In DNA, the CDR3 is TGTGCCAGCAGCCCCTGGGGGGTGAGGGTGGAGCTGTTTTTT. Amino acids: CASSPWGVRVELFF.

CDR3 amino acids: CASSLTHGTDTQYF. The CDR3 DNA sequence: TGTGCCAGCAGCTTGACTCACGGCACAGATACGCAGTATTTT. The chain carries TRBV11-3 and TRBJ2-3; unclear D gene. This CDR3 region has 14 residues. Germline lookup yields CDR1 SGHNT and CDR2 YENEEA. The V end lost 3 bases, the J end lost 1 base, and 8 bases lay between the germline ends.

The chain recombines TRBV11-2 with TRBJ1-2; D is undetermined. V dropped 8 bases and J dropped 1 base, with 11 bases sitting between them. This CDR3 spans 13 amino acids. In germline, CDR1 is SGHAT, CDR2 FQNNGV. The CDR3 sequence: CASAFSGNYGYTF. As DNA, the CDR3 is TGTGCCAGCGCTTTCTCCGGTAACTATGGCTACACCTTC.

The chain joins TRBV6-5 to TRBJ2-1, with D hard to call. The CDR3 extends over 16 amino acids. The V end was cut by 2 bases, the J end by 3 bases, with 14 bases between. CDR1 and CDR2 from the germline V gene are MNHEY and SVGAGI. In DNA form, the CDR3 reads TGTGCCAGCAGTTACGGAAGGGCCTGGTTCTACAATGAGCAGTTCTTC. Encoded protein: CASSYGRAWFYNEQFF.

The gene calls are TRBV4-2 and TRBJ2-2; 10 bases agree with TRBD2. The CDR3 is made up of 16 amino acids. J lost 8 bases, V lost 4 bases, and 10 bases had no gene match. CDR1 is LGHNA, CDR2 YNFKEQ, per germline. The DNA for the CDR3 is TGTGCCAGCAGCCCTTCTAGCGGGAGCCTTACAGGGGAGCTGTTTTTT. Translated: CASSPSSGSLTGELFF.

In this sample, this clone turned up once. The chain couples TRBV19 to TRBJ2-7, with D tentatively TRBD1 (6 bases). V was shortened by 9 bases and J by 5 bases, with 11 bases between the two germline ends. CDR1 and CDR2 (germline): LNHDA, SQIVND (reference sequence). The CDR3 extends over 11 amino acids. CDR3 sequence reads: CASTDRNEQYF. In nucleotides, the CDR3 is TGTGCCAGCACGGACAGAAACGAGCAGTACTTC.

This chain connects TRBV11-1 to TRBJ2-1, with TRBD2 as a possible D gene (6 bases). Per the germline V gene, CDR1 is SGHAT and CDR2 is FQDESV (reference sequence). The V and J ends lost 5 bases and 9 bases respectively, with 20 bases between them. The CDR3 has 15 amino acids. The CDR3 nucleotides are TGTGCCAGCAGCCACAGCGGGCCCGGGGCGGGTGAGCAGTTCTTC. It translates to CASSHSGPGAGEQFF.

A word on this clone: Other DNA sequences in the sample encode the same CDR3. The chain is built from TRBV9 and TRBJ2-1, with 9 bases lining up with TRBD2. After removal of 0 bases from V and 8 bases from J, the junction contained 6 bases not matched to a gene. There are 15 residues in the CDR3. Germline V gene sequence: CDR1 SGDLS, CDR2 YYNGEE. CDR3 DNA: TGTGCCAGCAGCGTAGGGGCGGGAGGGTCGGATGAGCAGTTCTTC. Its translation: CASSVGAGGSDEQFF.

This chain connects TRBV13 to TRBJ2-2; possible D gene TRBD2, 6 bases. CDR3 length: 14 residues. CDR1 and CDR2 (germline): PRHDT, FYEKMQ (reference sequence). V was cut by 2 bases and J by 4 bases, with 8 bases left in between. CDR3 amino acids: CASSLFGGTGELFF. The CDR3 DNA is TGTGCCAGCAGCTTATTCGGGGGCACCGGGGAGCTGTTTTTT.

Regarding this clone: At the DNA level, this CDR3 is encoded by other sequences in the same sample as well. This sequence joins TRBV7-6 and TRBJ2-7; 15 nucleotides line up with TRBD2. After removal of 0 bases from V and 0 bases from J, the junction contained 3 bases not matched to a gene. This CDR3 comprises 18 residues. Germline CDR1 reads SGHVS; CDR2 reads FNYEAQ. The CDR3 DNA follows: TGTGCCAGCAGCTTAGCGGGGACTAGCGGGAGGAGCTCCTACGAGCAGTACTTC. Translating gives CASSLAGTSGRSSYEQYF.

This clone was seen more than once but under ten times. The genes are TRBV29-1 and TRBJ1-1; D gene uncertain. V lost 4 bases to trimming and J lost 5 bases, with 8 bases between them. The CDR3 runs 11 residues. Germline V CDR1 and CDR2: SQVTM, ANQGSEA. The CDR3 protein is CSVGVWTEAFF. The CDR3 DNA reads as TGCAGCGTTGGGGTCTGGACTGAAGCTTTCTTT.

The V and J genes are TRBV4-1 and TRBJ1-1; D may be TRBD1 (6 bases). The CDR3 is 15 amino acids. Germline loops: CDR1 MGHRA, CDR2 YSYEKL. V was clipped by 4 bases and J by 7 bases, with 19 bases between them. CDR3 nucleotides: TGCGCCAGCAGCCCCTTGACAGGAGGACTGGGTGAAGCTTTCTTT. This gives the protein CASSPLTGGLGEAFF.

The genes are TRBV27 and TRBJ1-1; unclear D gene. This CDR3 has 16 residues. The germline gives CDR1 MNHEY, CDR2 SMNVEV (reference sequence). The V end was cut by 3 bases, the J end by 3 bases, with 17 bases between. This CDR3 is CASSFSPRGGYTEAFF. DNA for the CDR3: TGTGCCAGCAGTTTCTCGCCGAGAGGCGGCTACACTGAAGCTTTCTTT.

The CDR3 loop reads CASSPGGLIYEQYF. The CDR3 region has the DNA TGTGCCAGCTCACCAGGGGGACTGATCTACGAGCAGTACTTC. J is TRBJ2-7 and V is TRBV18, with D perhaps TRBD2 (6 bases). Trimming cost V 2 bases and J 3 bases, with 11 bases left between them. CDR1 is KGHSH, CDR2 LQKENI, per germline. CDR3 length: 14 amino acids.

The CDR3 here is CASSLGARASGSSKEQYF. Here the CDR3 DNA reads TGCGCCAGCAGCTTGGGAGCCAGAGCTAGCGGGAGCTCAAAGGAGCAGTACTTC. The V and J genes are TRBV5-1 and TRBJ2-7; TRBD2 matches 10 bases. From germline, CDR1 is SGHRS and CDR2 YFSETQ. Trimming at V came to 0 bases and at J to 7 bases, leaving 16 bases not matched to a gene. The CDR3 has 18 amino acids.